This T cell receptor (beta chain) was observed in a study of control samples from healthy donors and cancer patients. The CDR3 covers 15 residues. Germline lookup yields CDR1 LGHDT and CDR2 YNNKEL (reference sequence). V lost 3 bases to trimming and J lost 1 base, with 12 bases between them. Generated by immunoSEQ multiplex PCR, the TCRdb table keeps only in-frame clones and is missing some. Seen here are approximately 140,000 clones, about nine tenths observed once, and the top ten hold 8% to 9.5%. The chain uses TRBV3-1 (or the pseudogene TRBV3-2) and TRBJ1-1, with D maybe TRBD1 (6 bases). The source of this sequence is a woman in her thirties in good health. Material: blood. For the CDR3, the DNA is TGTGCCAGCAGCCATACGGGGGCAGCGAACACTGAAGCTTTCTTT. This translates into CASSHTGAANTEAFF.